This T cell receptor beta chain was documented in a study of shared clonotypes between healthy human individuals. The wider study: CD4 naive cells filled three plates per donor, CD4 memory three, CD8 naive two and CD8 memory one.

Clones were sequenced by immunoSEQ multiplex PCR, and TCRdb holds only the in-frame ones, with some missing. This repertoire shows 1.6 million or so clones, 98% found once; its top ten account for 0.3% to 0.45%. Sequenced sample: naive CD4+ T cells sorted from blood. Subset here: CD45RA+ positively selected. The TCR comes from a man between 25 and 39 years old in good health.

The CDR3 protein is CASSGRTETQPYTF. CDR3 sequence (DNA): TGTGCCAGCAGTGGACGGACAGAAACTCAACCATACACCTTC. The V call is TRBV25-1, the J call TRBJ1-2; a possible D gene is TRBD1 (6 bases). V was shortened by 4 bases and J by 11 bases, with 20 bases between the two germline ends. The CDR3 contains 14 residues. Germline CDR1 and CDR2: MGHDK and SYGVNS.